These T cell receptor beta chains were read from a single sample in a study of shared clonotypes between healthy human individuals. The assay was immunoSEQ multiplex PCR, and TCRdb's table has in-frame clones only and misses some. The sample records over 850,000 clones, about 80% being singletons. The material sequenced was memory CD4+ T cells from PBMCs. Receptors were obtained from a man aged 18-30 years in good health. Some clones in this sample may be carry-over from other donors' samples. The CDR3 runs from the conserved cysteine through the conserved F or W. The D gene is left open where the match is weak. Part of the rows lack a size; the others show once, few, many or a class for expanded clones.

J,D,size,length,V,DNA,CDR3
TRBJ2-6,-,-,15,TRBV6-6,TGTGCCAGCAGTTCTTCTTCTACTGGGGCCAACGTCCTGACTTTC,CASSSSSTGANVLTF
TRBJ2-5,TRBD2,-,14,TRBV7-2,TGTGCCAGCAGCCGACTAGCGGGAGGCGAGACCCAGTACTTC,CASSRLAGGETQYF
TRBJ1-3,TRBD1,-,15,TRBV18,TGTGCCAGCTCACTCGGGACAGGCTCTGGAAACACCATATATTTT,CASSLGTGSGNTIYF
TRBJ2-2,-,-,16,TRBV12-1,TGTGCCAGCAGCTGCTCCGGGTTAGACGGCACCGGGGAGCTGTTTTTT,CASSCSGLDGTGELFF
TRBJ2-3,-,-,12,TRBV18,TGTGCCAGCTCACCATCTTGGGATACGCAGTATTTT,CASSPSWDTQYF
TRBJ2-1,-,-,10,TRBV29-1,TGCAGCGTTGAAAGGGGAGCGCAGTTCTTC,CSVERGAQFF
TRBJ2-2,TRBD2,few,16,TRBV7-8,TGTGCCAGCAGCGAAATAGCGGGAGGGAGGACCGGGGAGCTGTTTTTT,CASSEIAGGRTGELFF
TRBJ2-7,-,-,12,TRBV5-4,TGTGCCAGCAGCTTTCTACAGGACGAGCAGTACTTC,CASSFLQDEQYF
TRBJ2-3,TRBD1,-,14,TRBV29-1,TGCAGCGTGCGGACAGGCACCGGCACAGATACGCAGTATTTT,CSVRTGTGTDTQYF
TRBJ1-5,TRBD1,-,15,TRBV19,TGTGCCAGTAGGATAGGGACAGGGCACAATCAGCCCCAGCATTTT,CASRIGTGHNQPQHF
TRBJ1-1,TRBD1,-,16,TRBV28,TGTGCCAGCAGTAAACTTCAGGGGGCGGAGAACACTGAAGCTTTCTTT,CASSKLQGAENTEAFF
TRBJ2-5,-,-,16,TRBV7-2,TGTGCCAGCAGCTTAGTAGGGACCAATGCCCAAGAGACCCAGTACTTC,CASSLVGTNAQETQYF
TRBJ2-4,-,-,15,TRBV11-2,TGTGCCAGCAGCTCCCCGACGGTAGCCAAAAACATTCAGTACTTC,CASSSPTVAKNIQYF
TRBJ2-3,TRBD2,-,15,TRBV9,TGTGCCAGCAGCGTAGTGGTGGGAGGGACAGATACGCAGTATTTT,CASSVVVGGTDTQYF
TRBJ1-1,-,few,13,TRBV27,TGTGCCAGCAGTTTATGGTACAACACTGAAGCTTTCTTT,CASSLWYNTEAFF
TRBJ1-2,-,-,15,TRBV6-6,TGTGCCAGCAGTCCATGGACAGTTATTAACTATGGCTACACCTTC,CASSPWTVINYGYTF
TRBJ2-3,-,-,12,TRBV6-1,TGTGCCAGCAGTAAACAGGGCGATACGCAGTATTTT,CASSKQGDTQYF
TRBJ1-1,-,-,13,TRBV9,TGTGCCAGCAGCAAAACGGGGAACACTGAAGCTTTCTTT,CASSKTGNTEAFF
TRBJ1-5,-,once,13,TRBV10-3,TGTGCCATCAGGCACAGGGTAAATCAGCCCCAGCATTTT,CAIRHRVNQPQHF
TRBJ2-3,TRBD1,-,15,TRBV18,TGTGCCAGCTCACCGGGACAGGGGGGCACAGATACGCAGTATTTT,CASSPGQGGTDTQYF
TRBJ2-5,TRBD2,-,14,TRBV7-9,TGTGCCAGCAGCGCGAGAGGGAGGGAAGAGACCCAGTACTTC,CASSARGREETQYF
TRBJ2-1,TRBD2,many,15,TRBV25-1,TGTGCCAGCAGTGATGTAGCGGGGACGAACAATGAGCAGTTCTTC,CASSDVAGTNNEQFF
TRBJ1-2,-,-,14,TRBV6-6,TGTGCCAGCTCCCGCGTCAGCAGTTACTATGGCTACACCTTC,CASSRVSSYYGYTF
TRBJ1-3,-,-,15,TRBV28,TGTGCCAGCAGTTCTCCTGGGAGCTCTGGAAACACCATATATTTT,CASSSPGSSGNTIYF
TRBJ2-1,-,few,11,TRBV7-6,TGTGCCAGCAGCCTTAGTGAAGAACCGGTCTTC,CASSLSEEPVF
TRBJ1-4,TRBD1,many,14,TRBV6-1,TGTGCCAGCAGCGAGGACAGGGTCAATGAAAAACTGTTTTTT,CASSEDRVNEKLFF
TRBJ2-2,-,-,14,TRBV7-2,TGTGCCAGCAAGCAGGACAGAAACACCGGGGAGCTGTTTTTT,CASKQDRNTGELFF
TRBJ2-3,-,-,16,TRBV9,TGTGCCAGCAGCGTAGTCGACAGGCCAAGCACAGATACGCAGTATTTT,CASSVVDRPSTDTQYF
TRBJ2-7,TRBD1,-,14,TRBV5-1,TGCGCCAGCAGCTTGACCGCAGGGGGCTACGAGCAGTACTTC,CASSLTAGGYEQYF
TRBJ1-4,TRBD1,-,14,TRBV29-1,TGCAGCGTAGGCGGGGGACAGACTAATGAAAAACTGTTTTTT,CSVGGGQTNEKLFF
TRBJ2-7,TRBD2,-,15,TRBV5-1,TGCGCCAGCAGCTTGGTAGCTAGCGGGAGCTACGAGCAGTACTTC,CASSLVASGSYEQYF
TRBJ2-2,-,-,15,TRBV30,TGTGCCTGGAGTGTTGGGACACCAGACACCGGGGAGCTGTTTTTT,CAWSVGTPDTGELFF
TRBJ1-5,-,-,14,TRBV19,TGTGCCAGTAGTATCAAGGACACCAATCAGCCCCAGCATTTT,CASSIKDTNQPQHF
TRBJ1-4,TRBD1,-,13,TRBV5-1,TGCGCCAGCAGGCCCGGGACAGGAGAAAAACTGTTTTTT,CASRPGTGEKLFF
TRBJ1-1,-,many,11,TRBV28,TGTGCCAGCAGTCTCGACACTGAAGCTTTCTTT,CASSLDTEAFF
TRBJ2-1,-,-,14,TRBV29-1,TGCAGCGTTGAGATGGGTATCCCTTACAATGAGCAGTTCTTC,CSVEMGIPYNEQFF